A single sample gave rise to the 15 T cell receptor beta chains below, sequenced in a study of OX40 agonist ivuxolimab in advanced cancers. Sequencing used immunoSEQ multiplex PCR; TCRdb keeps in-frame clones, though not all of them. The table shows roughly 60,000 clones, with approximately 84% occurring only once. The material was CD4+ or CD8+ T cells sorted from blood, obtained in a trial of the OX40 agonist ivuxolimab. The receptors originated from an adult with an advanced solid tumor such as melanoma, head and neck, liver or kidney cancer.

On this clone itself: Distinct nucleotide sequences in the sample also encode this CDR3. J is TRBJ1-1 and V is TRBV27; the D gene is possibly TRBD1 (6 bases). CDR1 is MNHEY, CDR2 SMNVEV, per germline (reference sequence). The CDR3 runs 14 residues. Trimming took 6 bases from V and 1 from J, leaving 12 bases between them. CDR3 sequence reads: CASSTQDRNTEAFF. The DNA for the CDR3 is TGTGCCAGCAGCACCCAGGACAGGAACACTGAAGCTTTCTTT.

The CDR3 loop is CASSLSHSGNTIYF. The CDR3 DNA reads TGCGCCAGCAGCTTGTCCCACTCTGGAAACACCATATATTTT. V is TRBV5-1 and J is TRBJ1-3; the D is unclear. Germline V CDR1 and CDR2: SGHRS, YFSETQ. The CDR3 covers 14 residues. With 1 base removed from V and 0 bases from J, the gap between germline ends came to 5 bases.

The gene calls are TRBV15 and TRBJ1-2, with D perhaps TRBD1 (5 bases). Trimming removed 2 bases from V and 6 bases from J, with 13 bases in between. CDR3 length: 14 amino acids. Looked up from germline, CDR1 is LNHNV and CDR2 is YYDKDF (reference sequence). The CDR3 loop reads CATSRNRGSDGYTF. CDR3 coding DNA: TGTGCCACCAGCAGAAATAGGGGATCCGATGGCTACACCTTC. The whole variable domain, remainder taken from reference TRBV15 and TRBJ1-2, is DAMVIQNPRYQVTQFGKPVTLSCSQTLNHNVMYWYQQKSSQAPKLLFHYYDKDFNNEADTPDNFQSRRPNTSFCFLDIRSPGLGDTAMYLCATSRNRGSDGYTFGSGTRLTVV.

The V call is TRBV6-1, the J call TRBJ2-5; 10 bases fit TRBD2. The V gene's germline CDR1 is MNHNS and CDR2 SASEGT. V lost 5 bases to trimming and J lost 0 bases; unmatched junction nucleotides: 3. The CDR3 extends over 15 amino acids. DNA for the CDR3: TGTGCCAGCAGTCTCCTAGCGGGGGACCAAGAGACCCAGTACTTC. It is translated as CASSLLAGDQETQYF.

CDR3 bases: TGTGCCAGCAGCTTAGCGGGAGGGACAGCCTACGAGCAGTACTTC. Amino acids: CASSLAGGTAYEQYF. The chain uses TRBV7-3 and TRBJ2-7; 9 bases line up with TRBD2. This CDR3 is 15 amino acids long. The junction had 4 bases not matched to a gene; V was cut back by 2 bases and J by 2 bases. Germline assignment: CDR1 SGHTA and CDR2 FQGTGA.

In nucleotides, the CDR3 is TGTGCCAGCTCAACCTCGGGACTCGGCTACGAGCAGTACTTC. This encodes CASSTSGLGYEQYF. The J gene is TRBJ2-5, the V gene TRBV18; D is perhaps TRBD2 (6 bases). The J call may be in error: the DNA end matches TRBJ2-7 better. The CDR3 contains 14 residues. CDR1 KGHSH and CDR2 LQKENI come from the germline V gene.

V is TRBV2 and J is TRBJ2-2; 14 nucleotides align to TRBD2. The V and J ends lost 9 bases and 1 base, in that order; junction bases with no gene match: 1. The germline V gene has CDR1 SNHLY and CDR2 FYNNEI. This CDR3 is 15 amino acids long. CDR3 nucleotide sequence: TGTGCCAGGGGGACTAGCGGGAGGAACACCGGGGAGCTGTTTTTT. Amino acid sequence: CARGTSGRNTGELFF.

The CDR3, as DNA: TGTGCCTGGAGGGCCCGGGGGGGGGATACTGGTGAGCAGTTCTTC. It specifies CAWRARGGDTGEQFF. The chain joins TRBV30 to TRBJ2-1, with 8 nucleotides matching TRBD2. The V segment lost 3 bases and the J segment 9 bases; nucleotides outside the gene matches: 13. Germline V gene lookup returns CDR1 GTSNPN and CDR2 SVGIG (reference sequence). The CDR3 is 15 residues long.

The V and J genes are TRBV19 and TRBJ1-5; the match to TRBD1 covers 8 bases. V lost 7 bases and J lost 4; bases outside the gene matches: 9. CDR3 size: 15 residues. The V gene's germline CDR1 is LNHDA and CDR2 SQIVND (reference sequence). The CDR3 region has the DNA TGTGCCAGTAATCTGGGGGACAGGAAGAATCAGCCCCAGCATTTT. It encodes CASNLGDRKNQPQHF.

The chain uses TRBV28 and TRBJ2-5; 8 bases fit TRBD2. The CDR3 has 14 amino acids. The V gene's germline CDR1 is MDHEN and CDR2 SYDVKM. The junction had 3 bases not matched to a gene; V was cut back by 3 bases and J by 3 bases. The CDR3 DNA is TGTGCCAGCAGTTTTAGCGGGACCGAAGAGACCCAGTACTTC. Protein: CASSFSGTEETQYF. The entire variable domain, with the rest obtained from reference TRBV28 and TRBJ2-5, is as follows: DVKVTQSSRYLVKRTGEKVFLECVQDMDHENMFWYRQDPGLGLRLIYFSYDVKMKEKGDIPEGYSVSREKKERFSLILESASTNQTSMYLCASSFSGTEETQYFGPGTRLLVL.

This clone has a handful of counts. The chain recombines TRBV5-1 with TRBJ1-3; D may be TRBD1 (6 bases). Trimming cost V 1 base and J 2 bases, with 10 bases left between them. Looked up from germline, CDR1 is SGHRS and CDR2 is YFSETQ. This CDR3 is 15 amino acids long. The CDR3 DNA is TGCGCCAGCAGCTTGAATACAGGGACTGGAAACACCATATATTTT. It yields the protein CASSLNTGTGNTIYF.

The J gene is TRBJ2-5, the V gene TRBV5-1; no definite D call. This CDR3 is built from 13 residues. CDR1 SGHRS and CDR2 YFSETQ come from the germline V gene. V was pared by 1 base and J by 6 bases, with 10 bases between. CDR3 sequence: CASSLPGFKTQYF. As DNA, the CDR3 is TGCGCCAGCAGCTTGCCAGGTTTTAAGACCCAGTACTTC.

This chain connects TRBV27 to TRBJ1-2; 7 bases map to TRBD1. The CDR3 covers 15 residues. The junction had 8 bases not matched to a gene; V was cut back by 5 bases and J by 2 bases. Germline V lookup: CDR1 MNHEY, CDR2 SMNVEV (reference sequence). DNA of the CDR3: TGTGCCAGCAGTCCCTGGACAGGCACCAACTATGGCTACACCTTC. Amino acids: CASSPWTGTNYGYTF.

The chain combines TRBV25-1 with TRBJ1-2, with D unclear. Trimming stripped 2 bases from V and 8 bases from J, with 15 bases between. CDR1 is MGHDK and CDR2 is SYGVNS in the germline V gene. This CDR3 has 14 residues. CDR3 in amino acids: CASSEGKGHRGYTF. The CDR3 nucleotides read TGTGCCAGCAGTGAAGGTAAAGGGCATCGCGGCTACACCTTC.

This clone was found a few times. CDR3 coding DNA: TGTGCCAGCAGCTTAGAAACGGGACGGTACAATGAGCAGTTCTTC. Amino acid sequence: CASSLETGRYNEQFF. The chain uses TRBV7-2 and TRBJ2-1; TRBD1 or TRBD2 may be the D gene (5 bases each). V was cut by 1 base and J by 4 bases, with 11 bases left in between. From germline, CDR1 is SGHTA and CDR2 FQGNSA. This CDR3 is built from 15 residues.